Listed here are 32 T cell receptor beta chains from one sample, sequenced in a study of T-cell memory formation after mild COVID-19. TCRdb called the 5' RACE reads again in MiXCR, with one record for every CDR3 protein. The top ten hold roughly a third of the sample, which has some 65,000 distinct CDR3 sequences, 16% seen once. Sequenced: PBMCs or a T cell subset sorted from them (not recorded which). Receptors were obtained from an adult woman who had mild COVID-19 (a few samples of this study predate the infection). Cell type and time point are not known.

In this sample, this clonotype turned up many times. V usage is TRBV6-5 and J usage is TRBJ2-1; weak D call: TRBD2 (5 bases). The CDR3 is made up of 14 amino acids. The V gene lost 7 bases and the J gene lost 3 bases, with 13 bases spanning the gap. CDR1 is MNHEY and CDR2 is SVGAGI in the germline V gene. CDR3 DNA: TGTGCCAGCACCGAAGGAAGCGGCTACAATGAGCAGTTCTTC. It is translated as CASTEGSGYNEQFF.

V is TRBV29-1 and J is TRBJ2-1; possible D gene TRBD2, 6 bases. The CDR3 sequence is 13 residues long. The V gene's germline CDR1 is SQVTM and CDR2 ANQGSEA. V lost 7 bases to trimming and J lost 7 bases, with 17 bases between them. Here the CDR3 reads CSAQEGVGNEQFF. For the CDR3, the DNA is TGCAGCGCTCAGGAGGGTGTTGGGAATGAGCAGTTCTTC.

This clonotype was found a few times. The chain employs TRBV7-9 and TRBJ2-3, with D tentatively TRBD1 (6 bases). Trimming left V 5 bases short and J 1 base short, with 10 bases between. The CDR3 loop spans 14 amino acids. Germline values: CDR1 SEHNR, CDR2 FQNEAQ (reference sequence). The CDR3 region has the DNA TGTGCCAGCAGCGGGCGGACAGGCACAGATACGCAGTATTTT. This sequence encodes CASSGRTGTDTQYF.

This clonotype was counted a few times. The chain is built from TRBV7-9 and TRBJ2-1; 12 nucleotides match TRBD2. V dropped 5 bases and J dropped 1; count of bases not matched to a gene: 9. Germline V CDR1 and CDR2: SEHNR, FQNEAQ (reference sequence). The CDR3 sequence is 18 residues long. Here the CDR3 DNA reads TGTGCCAGCAGCCGCCCTAGCGGGAGGGCCGGATCCTACAATGAGCAGTTCTTC. Amino acids: CASSRPSGRAGSYNEQFF.

This clonotype has only a few counts. The chain employs TRBV18 and TRBJ1-1, with D unresolved. The V end was cut by 0 bases, the J end by 8 bases, with 13 bases between. CDR1 is KGHSH, CDR2 LQKENI, per germline. This CDR3 has 14 amino acids. The DNA of the CDR3 is TGTGCCAGCTCACCACCGGTGGGGATGAAGGAAGCTTTCTTT. This encodes CASSPPVGMKEAFF. Based on the CDR3 plus reference TRBV18 and TRBJ1-1, the full variable domain is NAGVMQNPRHLVRRRGQEARLRCSPMKGHSHVYWYRQLPEEGLKFMVYLQKENIIDESGMPKERFSAEFPKEGPSILRIQQVVRGDSAAYFCASSPPVGMKEAFFGQGTRLTVV.

The CDR3 is CATSDGTHEQYF. The CDR3 nucleotides read TGTGCCACCAGTGATGGGACCCACGAGCAGTACTTC. The chain recombines TRBV24-1 with TRBJ2-7; D assignment may be TRBD1 or TRBD2 (5 bases each). CDR3 length equals 12 residues. The germline V gene has CDR1 KGHDR and CDR2 SFDVKD. Trimming stripped 3 bases from V and 5 bases from J, with 7 bases between.

A few counts support this clonotype. The V gene is TRBV4-1, the J gene TRBJ2-7; no definite D call. Germline V CDR1 and CDR2: MGHRA, YSYEKL. The CDR3 spans 12 residues. The V gene lost 5 bases and the J gene lost 2 bases, with 7 bases spanning the gap. In nucleotides, the CDR3 is TGCGCCAGCAGCTCCCCGACCTACGAGCAGTACTTC. Its translation: CASSSPTYEQYF.

The V and J genes are TRBV20-1 and TRBJ2-3; TRBD1 matches at 7 bases. Unmatched junction bases numbered 13, after V lost 1 base and J lost 0 bases. This CDR3 spans 18 amino acids. Germline-derived CDR1 and CDR2 are DFQATT and SNEGSKA (reference sequence). Here the CDR3 DNA reads TGCAGTGCTAGAGGCTACCTCGACAGGGCTCCTAGCACAGATACGCAGTATTTT. Protein sequence: CSARGYLDRAPSTDTQYF.

Comments on this clonotype: A clone one base away is much larger, so this may be a read error. V is TRBV20-1 and J is TRBJ2-1, with TRBD2 matching over 9 bases. Germline V gene data show CDR1 as DFQATT and CDR2 as SNEGSKA (reference sequence). V dropped 6 bases and J dropped 8; count of bases not matched to a gene: 11. CDR3 length: 14 amino acids. The CDR3 DNA reads as TGCAGTGCCGTAAATAGCGGGAGAGGTGATGAGCAGTTCTTC. Translation gives CSAVNSGRGDEQFF.

This clonotype showed up just a few times. This chain joins TRBV7-6 and TRBJ2-1, with D tentatively TRBD2 (7 bases). The CDR3 extends over 17 amino acids. Germline loops: CDR1 SGHVS, CDR2 FNYEAQ. The V and J ends lost 0 bases and 9 bases respectively, with 21 bases between them. CDR3 sequence (DNA): TGTGCCAGCAGCTTAGCGGGCGAGGGGGGGGCGACCCCTGAGCAGTTCTTC. Translating it yields CASSLAGEGGATPEQFF.

This clonotype was detected only a few times. This rearrangement joins TRBV5-1 to TRBJ2-3; TRBD1 agrees at 11 bases. Germline V gives CDR1 SGHRS, CDR2 YFSETQ. CDR3 length: 15 residues. V trimming: 3 bases; J trimming: 4 bases; junction bases outside the gene matches: 4. The CDR3 loop is CASSSDRGRADTQYF. CDR3 DNA: TGCGCCAGCAGCTCGGACAGGGGGCGCGCAGATACGCAGTATTTT.

The chain employs TRBV6-5 and TRBJ2-1; D assignment may be TRBD1 or TRBD2 (5 bases each). CDR1 and CDR2 from the germline V gene are MNHEY and SVGAGI. V lost 6 bases, J lost 4 bases, and 16 bases lay in between. CDR3 size: 15 residues. CDR3 in DNA: TGTGCCAGCAGCCTCGCGGACTCAGGGTACAATGAGCAGTTCTTC. Residues: CASSLADSGYNEQFF.

The J gene is TRBJ2-1, the V gene TRBV7-8; D is undetermined. V shed 4 bases and J shed 7 bases, with 8 bases lying between them. Germline V gene sequence: CDR1 SGHVS, CDR2 FQNEAQ. This CDR3 region has 12 residues. The CDR3, as DNA: TGTGCCAGCAGCTCCTTTCGGAATGAGCAGTTCTTC. Residues: CASSSFRNEQFF.

This chain connects TRBV12-3 or TRBV12-4 to TRBJ1-1, with D possibly matching TRBD1 (5 bases). The CDR3 length is 11 residues. V lost 6 bases, J lost 4 bases, and 6 bases lay in between. CDR3 amino acids: CASRGTTEAFF. The CDR3 nucleotides are TGTGCCAGCAGGGGGACCACTGAAGCTTTCTTT.

V gene TRBV7-9 combines with J gene TRBJ2-7; 7 bases map to TRBD2. V lost 5 bases to trimming and J lost 0 bases; unmatched junction nucleotides: 7. Germline V gene sequence: CDR1 SEHNR, CDR2 FQNEAQ (reference sequence). The CDR3 spans 15 residues. The chain's CDR3 is CASSNLAVLSYEQYF. CDR3 nucleotide sequence: TGTGCCAGCAGCAACCTAGCGGTCCTCTCCTACGAGCAGTACTTC.

The chain couples TRBV5-1 to TRBJ2-5; TRBD2 matches 7 bases. This CDR3 has 16 residues. The V segment lost 1 base and the J segment 2 bases; nucleotides outside the gene matches: 8. Germline-derived CDR1 and CDR2 are SGHRS and YFSETQ. The CDR3 reads CASSLQLIGRQETQYF. Written as DNA, the CDR3 is TGCGCCAGCAGCTTGCAATTGATCGGGAGGCAAGAGACCCAGTACTTC.

This clonotype was detected only a few times. The chain is built from TRBV7-9 and TRBJ2-5; TRBD2 matches 10 bases. The germline V gene has CDR1 SEHNR and CDR2 FQNEAQ (reference sequence). This CDR3 has 16 amino acids. J gave up 1 base and V 3 bases, and 5 bases lay outside the gene matches. This chain's CDR3 is CASSFSGGTIQETQYF. CDR3 nucleotides: TGTGCCAGCAGCTTTAGCGGGGGGACGATCCAAGAGACCCAGTACTTC.

This clonotype appeared a few times. The chain has TRBV6-2 or TRBV6-3 and TRBJ1-5; possibly TRBD1 for D (6 bases). Germline CDR1 is MNHEY and CDR2 is SVGEGT. The length of the CDR3 is 16 residues. With 6 bases removed from V and 0 bases from J, the gap between germline ends came to 15 bases. The CDR3 nucleotides read TGTGCCAGCAGCCCCGGGACACCGGATAGCAATCAGCCCCAGCATTTT. Its protein is CASSPGTPDSNQPQHF.

This chain connects TRBV10-3 to TRBJ2-1; 10 bases line up with TRBD2. The ends lost 2 bases at V and 3 bases at J; junction bases unmatched: 13. Germline loops: CDR1 ENHRY, CDR2 SYGVKD. This CDR3 contains 19 residues. CDR3 DNA sequence: TGTGCCATCAGTGAGCCGACGCGGACTAGCGGAGCAAACTACAATGAGCAGTTCTTC. It yields the protein CAISEPTRTSGANYNEQFF.

The chain links TRBV20-1 to TRBJ2-3; 7 positions match TRBD1. V was pared by 2 bases and J by 1 base, with 12 bases of the junction left unmatched. There are 17 residues in the CDR3. CDR1 DFQATT and CDR2 SNEGSKA come from the germline V gene (reference sequence). The CDR3 loop reads CSARPPLQGWGTDTQYF. The CDR3 DNA is TGCAGTGCTAGACCTCCTTTACAGGGGTGGGGCACAGATACGCAGTATTTT.

V and J are TRBV7-9 and TRBJ2-1; D might be TRBD2 (6 bases). The length of the CDR3 is 15 residues. V was clipped by 4 bases and J by 6 bases, with 16 bases between them. CDR1 and CDR2 (germline): SEHNR, FQNEAQ (reference sequence). The CDR3 region is CASSYRRDGRNEQFF. The CDR3 DNA reads as TGTGCCAGCAGCTACAGGCGGGACGGTCGCAATGAGCAGTTCTTC.

The chain employs TRBV24-1 and TRBJ2-7, with 7 bases matching TRBD1. The length of the CDR3 is 14 residues. V dropped 5 bases and J dropped 2; count of bases not matched to a gene: 5. Germline assignment: CDR1 KGHDR and CDR2 SFDVKD. The CDR3 DNA reads as TGTGCCACCAGTGGTGGGGACAGTCCCTACGAGCAGTACTTC. This codes for CATSGGDSPYEQYF.

This clonotype has at least ten counts. Its ends do not fully match the called genes, so a read error is possible. The CDR3 protein is CASSLGQGRRETQYF. For the CDR3, the DNA is TGTGCTAGCAGCTTGGGACAGGGGCGCCGGGAGACCCAGTACTTC. The gene calls are TRBV7-7 and TRBJ2-5; 10 bases are a match to TRBD1. This CDR3 spans 15 amino acids. Germline V gives CDR1 SSHAT, CDR2 FNYEAQ (reference sequence). Based on the CDR3 plus reference TRBV7-7 and TRBJ2-5, the full variable domain is GAGVSQSPRYKVTKRGQDVTLRCDPISSHATLYWYQQALGQGPEFLTYFNYEAQPDKSGLPSDRFSAERPEGSISTLTIQRTEQRDSAMYRCASSLGQGRRETQYFGPGTRLLVL.

This rearrangement joins TRBV5-1 to TRBJ2-1; no clear D gene. Trimming took 0 bases from V and 0 from J, leaving 7 bases between them. Germline V gene data show CDR1 as SGHRS and CDR2 as YFSETQ. The CDR3 totals 15 residues. The DNA of the CDR3 is TGCGCCAGCAGCTTGGGGTACAGCTCCTACAATGAGCAGTTCTTC. It encodes CASSLGYSSYNEQFF.

The chain has TRBV6-5 and TRBJ2-5; TRBD2 matches 9 bases. Germline lookup yields CDR1 MNHEY and CDR2 SVGAGI. This CDR3 comprises 17 residues. Trimming removed 0 bases from V and 4 bases from J; junction bases left unmatched: 9. The CDR3 sequence is CASSYSVAGGLGETQYF. For the CDR3, the DNA is TGTGCCAGCAGTTACTCGGTCGCGGGGGGGCTCGGAGAGACCCAGTACTTC.

This chain links TRBV18 with TRBJ1-5; TRBD1 aligns across 9 bases. Germline V gives CDR1 KGHSH, CDR2 LQKENI. The CDR3 has 15 residues. V was pared by 3 bases and J by 2 bases, with 2 bases of the junction left unmatched. In DNA form, the CDR3 reads TGTGCCAGCTCACCGGACAGGGGTGGCAATCAGCCCCAGCATTTT. It specifies CASSPDRGGNQPQHF.

This clonotype was found a few times. The chain joins TRBV5-1 to TRBJ1-1; a weak D match, TRBD1 (5 bases). CDR3 length: 15 amino acids. V lost 4 bases to trimming and J lost 2 bases, with 15 bases between them. Germline V gives CDR1 SGHRS, CDR2 YFSETQ. CDR3 amino acids: CASSPGDGSNTEAFF. CDR3 nucleotides: TGCGCCAGCAGCCCTGGGGACGGAAGCAACACTGAAGCTTTCTTT. The full variable domain, rest sourced from reference TRBV5-1 and TRBJ1-1, is KAGVTQTPRYLIKTRGQQVTLSCSPISGHRSVSWYQQTPGQGLQFLFEYFSETQRNKGNFPGRFSGRQFSNSRSEMNVSTLELGDSALYLCASSPGDGSNTEAFFGQGTRLTVV.

This clonotype was counted only a few times. The chain couples TRBV9 to TRBJ1-1; no clear D gene. CDR1 and CDR2 (germline): SGDLS, YYNGEE. Trimming shortened V by 3 bases and J by 7 bases, and 19 bases separated the two germline ends. The CDR3 covers 15 residues. The CDR3 reads CASSAGSLVMSEAFF. The CDR3 bases are TGTGCCAGCAGCGCCGGGAGCCTCGTTATGAGTGAAGCTTTCTTT.

This clonotype turned up a few times. The chain carries TRBV7-9 and TRBJ2-7; weak D call: TRBD2 (6 bases). Trimming took off 2 bases at V and 2 bases at J, with 10 bases between the two ends. The CDR3 spans 14 residues. Looked up from germline, CDR1 is SEHNR and CDR2 is FQNEAQ (reference sequence). The CDR3 here is CASSLSWGAYEQYF. The CDR3 DNA reads as TGTGCCAGCAGCTTAAGTTGGGGGGCCTACGAGCAGTACTTC.

The V call is TRBV5-6, the J call TRBJ2-1; TRBD2 matches at 14 bases. The CDR3 has 17 residues. V was clipped by 6 bases and J by 8 bases; unmatched bases: 13. Per the germline V gene, CDR1 is SGHDT and CDR2 is YYEEEE. CDR3: CASIRTGTSGRGDEQFF. CDR3 DNA sequence: TGTGCCAGCATTAGAACCGGGACTAGCGGGAGAGGGGATGAGCAGTTCTTC.

V usage is TRBV20-1 and J usage is TRBJ2-1, with 10 bases that match TRBD2. Looked up from germline, CDR1 is DFQATT and CDR2 is SNEGSKA (reference sequence). Trimming at V came to 0 bases and at J to 4 bases, leaving 9 bases not matched to a gene. CDR3 length: 17 amino acids. The CDR3 spells CSARDPQREGYYNEQFF. CDR3 bases: TGCAGTGCTAGAGATCCCCAGCGGGAGGGCTATTACAATGAGCAGTTCTTC.

V gene TRBV29-1 combines with J gene TRBJ2-1; possibly TRBD1 for D (5 bases). The CDR3 totals 16 residues. Germline lookup yields CDR1 SQVTM and CDR2 ANQGSEA. Between the trimmed V and J ends, which lost 4 bases and 0 bases, there was a span of 16 bases. The CDR3 sequence: CSVGSGHLSSYNEQFF. The CDR3 DNA is TGCAGCGTTGGGTCCGGACACCTGAGCTCCTACAATGAGCAGTTCTTC.